Listed here are 23 T cell receptor beta chains from one sample, sequenced in a study of T cells in Graves' hyperthyroidism and ophthalmopathy. Using RNA transcripts as the source, TCR beta CDR3 regions were amplified. The TCR CDR3 was amplified in a first-round RT-PCR using the HTBI primer set. A single record per CDR3 protein comes from TCRdb applying MiXCR to the multiplex PCR reads. The sample lists hundreds of thousands of distinct CDR3 sequences; about 15% were seen once. Sequences were obtained from blood. The source of these receptors is a young woman with Graves' hyperthyroidism.

J is TRBJ2-1 and V is TRBV10-3; 7 nucleotides line up with TRBD2. Germline V CDR1 and CDR2: ENHRY, SYGVKD. This CDR3 spans 15 amino acids. V was clipped by 6 bases and J by 4 bases; unmatched bases: 9. The chain's CDR3 is CAISEAGPEYNEQFF. The CDR3 nucleotides are TGTGCCATCAGCGAAGCGGGACCTGAGTACAATGAGCAGTTCTTC.

In this sample, this clonotype turned up many times. The chain uses TRBV30 and TRBJ2-1; perhaps TRBD2 as D (5 bases). The V and J ends lost 2 bases and 5 bases respectively, with 7 bases between them. Germline CDR1 and CDR2: GTSNPN and SVGIG (reference sequence). The CDR3 is 12 amino acids. This chain's CDR3 is CAWSWRDNEQFF. The CDR3 DNA is TGTGCCTGGAGTTGGCGGGACAATGAGCAGTTCTTC.

The chain combines TRBV20-1 with TRBJ1-4; possible D gene TRBD1, 5 bases. Trimming removed 0 bases from V and 4 bases from J, with 15 bases in between. The CDR3 has 16 amino acids. Germline V gives CDR1 DFQATT, CDR2 SNEGSKA (reference sequence). CDR3 nucleotides: TGCAGTGCTAGAGATTATACCTCACAGGATAATGAAAAACTGTTTTTT. It codes for CSARDYTSQDNEKLFF.

A few counts support this clonotype. The chain carries TRBV6-2 or TRBV6-3 and TRBJ2-4, with 7 bases matching TRBD2. V dropped 2 bases and J dropped 1; count of bases not matched to a gene: 5. Germline-derived CDR1 and CDR2 are MNHEY and SVGEGT. The CDR3 spans 16 residues. The CDR3 DNA is TGTGCCAGCAGTTACGGAGCGGGAAGGGCCAAAAACATTCAGTACTTC. Protein: CASSYGAGRAKNIQYF.

The chain employs TRBV20-1 and TRBJ2-7; D perhaps matches TRBD2 (5 bases). V lost 6 bases and J 7 bases, leaving 22 bases between the germline ends. The germline CDR1 and CDR2 sequences are DFQATT and SNEGSKA (reference sequence). The CDR3 extends over 14 amino acids. For the CDR3, the DNA is TGCAGTGCGGGCTCTAGCTCAACCTCTATTGAGCAGTACTTC. This codes for CSAGSSSTSIEQYF.

This clonotype was seen more than once but under ten times. V gene TRBV20-1 combines with J gene TRBJ2-7; 13 bases are a match to TRBD2. After removal of 5 bases from V and 4 bases from J, the junction contained 5 bases not matched to a gene. CDR1 DFQATT and CDR2 SNEGSKA come from the germline V gene (reference sequence). The length of the CDR3 is 14 residues. CDR3 DNA sequence: TGCAGTGCTCCCCGACTAGCGGGAGGTTACGAGCAGTACTTC. Translation gives CSAPRLAGGYEQYF.

The CDR3 DNA reads as TGTGCCAGCAGCAGACAGCGCCAAGAGACCCAGTACTTC. It yields the protein CASSRQRQETQYF. This chain uses TRBV6-1 with TRBJ2-5; weak D call: TRBD1 (5 bases). V was trimmed by 6 bases and J by 1 base, leaving 9 bases between them. The CDR3 sequence is 13 residues long. CDR1 and CDR2 from the germline V gene are MNHNS and SASEGT.

This clonotype was recorded a few times. The chain links TRBV28 to TRBJ2-7; D is ambiguous. CDR3 size: 13 residues. Trimming left V 5 bases short and J 6 bases short, with 14 bases between. CDR1 is MDHEN, CDR2 SYDVKM, per germline. CDR3 amino acids: CASSPPPHSEQYF. CDR3 nucleotides: TGTGCCAGCAGTCCCCCCCCCCACAGCGAGCAGTACTTC.

The chain recombines TRBV19 with TRBJ1-5; D gene ambiguous. The V and J ends lost 9 bases and 0 bases respectively, with 24 bases between them. The CDR3 has 18 amino acids. Germline V gene lookup returns CDR1 LNHDA and CDR2 SQIVND (reference sequence). CDR3 nucleotides: TGTGCCAGCGCCCTACAGCTCGCCGGTGTATATAGCAATCAGCCCCAGCATTTT. It codes for CASALQLAGVYSNQPQHF.

V usage is TRBV6-2 or TRBV6-3 and J usage is TRBJ2-5; no reliable D call. Germline V CDR1 and CDR2: MNHEY, SVGEGT. Trimming took 7 bases from V and 5 from J, leaving 17 bases between them. The CDR3 contains 14 residues. The CDR3 region is CASKYQHLAETQYF. The CDR3 DNA is TGTGCCAGCAAGTACCAGCACTTGGCGGAGACCCAGTACTTC.

This clonotype was recorded once. V and J are TRBV3-1 and TRBJ2-5, with 11 bases aligning to TRBD2. Germline loops: CDR1 LGHDT, CDR2 YNNKEL (reference sequence). The CDR3 length is 18 residues. J gave up 4 bases and V 5 bases, and 15 bases lay outside the gene matches. CDR3 coding DNA: TGTGCCAGCAGCGGAGGGACTAGCGGACGTAGTACGCGAGAGACCCAGTACTTC. Translated: CASSGGTSGRSTRETQYF.

The sample holds many counts of this clonotype. The rearrangement uses TRBV29-1 and TRBJ2-3, with 8 bases lining up with TRBD1. The CDR3 extends over 13 amino acids. Germline loops: CDR1 SQVTM, CDR2 ANQGSEA. J was trimmed by 7 bases and V by 6 bases; bases with no gene match: 9. CDR3 DNA sequence: TGCAGCGTGATCCCTGGACAGGGCAATACGCAGTATTTT. It codes for CSVIPGQGNTQYF.

The sample holds a few counts of this clonotype. The J gene is TRBJ1-3, the V gene TRBV12-3 or TRBV12-4; D call uncertain. Trimming took 6 bases from V and 6 from J, leaving 9 bases between them. This CDR3 has 12 amino acids. The CDR3 coding sequence is TGTGCCAGCAGCTGGTGGTCAAACACCATATATTTT. The encoded protein is CASSWWSNTIYF.

The sample holds a few counts of this clonotype. A much more abundant neighbour one base away suggests this may be a read error. This chain joins TRBV29-1 and TRBJ2-3; D call uncertain. V lost 7 bases and J 6 bases, leaving 23 bases between the germline ends. The germline gives CDR1 SQVTM, CDR2 ANQGSEA. The CDR3 covers 15 residues. CDR3 sequence: CSAAISGLAQDTQYF. The CDR3 coding sequence is TGCAGCGCTGCGATTTCAGGTTTAGCTCAGGATACGCAGTATTTT.

In DNA, the CDR3 is TGTGCCAGTACCCGGGACAGAAAGTATAGCAATCAGCCCCAGCATTTT. This codes for CASTRDRKYSNQPQHF. The chain joins TRBV19 to TRBJ1-5, with 7 nucleotides matching TRBD1. The J segment lost 0 bases and the V segment lost 7 bases, leaving 9 bases of the junction unmatched. The germline CDR1 and CDR2 sequences are LNHDA and SQIVND (reference sequence). The CDR3 has 16 amino acids.

This clonotype was counted between two and nine times. The chain has TRBV7-9 and TRBJ2-7; D call uncertain. The CDR3 is made up of 15 amino acids. Trimming removed 7 bases at V and 3 bases at J, with 19 bases between. CDR1 SEHNR and CDR2 FQNEAQ come from the germline V gene (reference sequence). The CDR3 is CASTASHVAGYEQYF. CDR3 coding DNA: TGTGCCAGCACCGCCTCCCATGTCGCCGGCTACGAGCAGTACTTC.

This clonotype occurred many times. The rearrangement links TRBV7-2 to TRBJ2-7; 7 bases align to TRBD2. CDR1 and CDR2 from the germline V gene are SGHTA and FQGNSA. The CDR3 is made up of 15 amino acids. The junction had 8 bases not matched to a gene; V was cut back by 4 bases and J by 2 bases. CDR3 DNA sequence: TGTGCCAGCAGCTCAGCGGCGGGGGAGGCCTACGAGCAGTACTTC. Protein: CASSSAAGEAYEQYF.

This clonotype was detected ten times or more. V and J are TRBV18 and TRBJ2-5, with TRBD2 matching over 11 bases. The CDR3 loop spans 18 amino acids. With 4 bases clipped from V and 0 bases from J, the junction kept 10 bases outside the gene matches. Germline CDR1 and CDR2: KGHSH and LQKENI. CDR3: CASSRLGTSGQYQETQYF. The CDR3 region has the DNA TGTGCCAGCTCACGCCTCGGGACTAGCGGACAATACCAAGAGACCCAGTACTTC.

This clonotype was seen many times. The rearrangement links TRBV11-2 to TRBJ1-5, with D perhaps TRBD1 (5 bases). The V end was cut by 5 bases, the J end by 5 bases, with 13 bases between. The CDR3 is made up of 14 amino acids. Germline V gives CDR1 SGHAT, CDR2 FQNNGV. CDR3 sequence: CASSRGHLYQPQHF. CDR3 DNA sequence: TGTGCCAGCAGCCGAGGACACTTATATCAGCCCCAGCATTTT.

The chain is built from TRBV18 and TRBJ1-6, with D perhaps TRBD1 (5 bases). The V gene's germline CDR1 is KGHSH and CDR2 LQKENI. This CDR3 has 14 amino acids. V was pared by 5 bases and J by 7 bases, with 12 bases between. Here the CDR3 reads CASSKDTPNSPLHF. For the CDR3, the DNA is TGTGCCAGCTCAAAGGACACCCCGAATTCACCCCTCCACTTT.

This clonotype was found many times. V and J are TRBV11-2 and TRBJ2-1, with D tentatively TRBD2 (5 bases). Germline V gene sequence: CDR1 SGHAT, CDR2 FQNNGV. V was cut by 1 base and J by 9 bases, with 22 bases left in between. CDR3 length: 17 amino acids. CDR3 sequence: CASSLGGVGAIQSEQFF. Here the CDR3 DNA reads TGTGCCAGCAGCTTAGGAGGAGTGGGAGCGATACAAAGTGAGCAGTTCTTC.

This clonotype was detected many times. The chain recombines TRBV27 with TRBJ1-1, with D hard to call. This CDR3 contains 15 residues. The germline gives CDR1 MNHEY, CDR2 SMNVEV (reference sequence). Trimming left V 5 bases short and J 6 bases short, with 19 bases between. CDR3 in DNA: TGTGCCAGCAGTCTATATACTTCACCCAGAGCTGAAGCTTTCTTT. Translation: CASSLYTSPRAEAFF.

In its sample, this clonotype was seen many times. The V gene is TRBV6-1, the J gene TRBJ2-2; 13 bases line up with TRBD2. V gave up 4 bases and J gave up 3 bases; unmatched junction bases: 2. CDR1 and CDR2 (germline): MNHNS, SASEGT. This CDR3 has 16 amino acids. Here the CDR3 reads CASSGTSGRYTGELFF. The DNA for the CDR3 is TGTGCCAGCAGTGGGACTAGCGGGAGATACACCGGGGAGCTGTTTTTT.